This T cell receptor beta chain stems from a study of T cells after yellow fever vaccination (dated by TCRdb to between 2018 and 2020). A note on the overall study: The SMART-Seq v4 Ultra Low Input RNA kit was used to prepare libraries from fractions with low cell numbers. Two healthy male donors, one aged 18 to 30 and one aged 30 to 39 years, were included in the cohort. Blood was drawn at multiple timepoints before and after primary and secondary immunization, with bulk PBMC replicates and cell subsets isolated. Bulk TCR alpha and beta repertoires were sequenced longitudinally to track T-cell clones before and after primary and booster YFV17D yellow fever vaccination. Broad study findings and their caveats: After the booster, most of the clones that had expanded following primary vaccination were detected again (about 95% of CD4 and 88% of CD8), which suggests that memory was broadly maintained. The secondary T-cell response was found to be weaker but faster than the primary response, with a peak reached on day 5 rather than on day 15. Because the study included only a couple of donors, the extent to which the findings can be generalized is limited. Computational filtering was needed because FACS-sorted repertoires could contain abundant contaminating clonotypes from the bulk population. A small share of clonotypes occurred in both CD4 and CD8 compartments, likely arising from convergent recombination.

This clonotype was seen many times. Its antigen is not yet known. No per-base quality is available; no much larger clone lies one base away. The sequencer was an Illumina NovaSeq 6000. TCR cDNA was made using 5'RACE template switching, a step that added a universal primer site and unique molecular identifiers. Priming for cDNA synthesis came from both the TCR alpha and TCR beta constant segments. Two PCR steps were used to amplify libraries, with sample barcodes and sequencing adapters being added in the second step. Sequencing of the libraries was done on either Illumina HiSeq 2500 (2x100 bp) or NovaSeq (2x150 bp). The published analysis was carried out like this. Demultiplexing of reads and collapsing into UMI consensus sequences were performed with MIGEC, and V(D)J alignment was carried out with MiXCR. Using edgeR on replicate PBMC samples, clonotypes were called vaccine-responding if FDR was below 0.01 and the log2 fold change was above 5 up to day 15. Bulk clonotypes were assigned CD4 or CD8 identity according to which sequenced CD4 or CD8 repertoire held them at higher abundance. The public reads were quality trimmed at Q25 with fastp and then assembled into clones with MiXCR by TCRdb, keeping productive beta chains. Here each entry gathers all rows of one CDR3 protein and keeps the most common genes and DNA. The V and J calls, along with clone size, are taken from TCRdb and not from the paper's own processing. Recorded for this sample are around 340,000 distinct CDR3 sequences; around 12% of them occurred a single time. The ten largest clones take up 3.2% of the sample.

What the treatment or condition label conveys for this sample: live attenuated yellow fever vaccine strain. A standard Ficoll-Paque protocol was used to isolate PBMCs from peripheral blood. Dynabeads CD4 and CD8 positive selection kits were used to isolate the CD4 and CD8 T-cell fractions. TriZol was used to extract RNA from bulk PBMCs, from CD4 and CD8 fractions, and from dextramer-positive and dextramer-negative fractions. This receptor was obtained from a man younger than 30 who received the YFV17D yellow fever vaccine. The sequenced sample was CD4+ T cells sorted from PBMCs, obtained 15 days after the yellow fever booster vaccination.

The nucleotides are TGCAGTTTCCCTCCCGGGGGCACCTACAATGAGCAGTTCTTC. The translation is CSFPPGGTYNEQFF. The chain is made from TRBV20-1 and TRBJ2-1; the D call is possibly TRBD1 or TRBD2, each sharing 6 bases. CDR1 and CDR2, looked up from the germline V gene (reference sequence), are DFQATT and SNEGSKA. The V end loses 8 bases and the J end loses 2 bases, and a stretch of 16 bases separates them. CDR3 length: 14 amino acids, cysteine to phenylalanine. The CDR3 DNA has 42 bases and is translated from base 1.